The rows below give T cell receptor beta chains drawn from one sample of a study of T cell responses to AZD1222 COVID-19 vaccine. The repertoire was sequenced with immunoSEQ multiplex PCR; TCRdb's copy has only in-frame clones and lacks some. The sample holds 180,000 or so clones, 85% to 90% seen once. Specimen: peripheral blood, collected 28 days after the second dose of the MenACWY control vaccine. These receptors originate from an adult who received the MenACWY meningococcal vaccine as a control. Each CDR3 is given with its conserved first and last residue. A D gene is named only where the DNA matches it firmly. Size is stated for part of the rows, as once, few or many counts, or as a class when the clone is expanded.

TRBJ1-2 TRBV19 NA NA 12 TGTGCCAGTAAATTCCTCAACTATGGCTACACCTTC CASKFLNYGYTF
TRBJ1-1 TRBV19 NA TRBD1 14 TGTGCCAGTAGCCCCCGAGGGACAGGAGATGAAGCTTTCTTT CASSPRGTGDEAFF
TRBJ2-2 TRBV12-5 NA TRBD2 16 TGTGCTAGTGGGGCTACTAGCGGGAGACACACCGGGGAGCTGTTTTTT CASGATSGRHTGELFF
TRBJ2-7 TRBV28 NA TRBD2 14 TGTGCCAGCAAAATCCGGACTAGGCCCTACGAGCAGTACTTC CASKIRTRPYEQYF
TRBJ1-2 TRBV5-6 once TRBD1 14 TGTGCCAGCAGCGGGGGACAGCCTGACTATGGCTACACCTTC CASSGGQPDYGYTF
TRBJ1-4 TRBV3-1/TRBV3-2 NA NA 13 TGTGCCAGCAGCTACAATCGGGAGGAAAAACTGTTTTTT CASSYNREEKLFF
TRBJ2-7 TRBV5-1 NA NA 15 TGCGCCAGCAGTCCAGAGATAACAGGATCCTACGAGCAGTACTTC CASSPEITGSYEQYF
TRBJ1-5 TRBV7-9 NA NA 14 TGTGCCAGCAGCTTAGAGGGACCCAATCAGCCCCAGCATTTT CASSLEGPNQPQHF
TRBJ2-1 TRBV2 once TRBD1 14 TGTGCCAGCATTGAGGGGACAGTCTACAATGAGCAGTTCTTC CASIEGTVYNEQFF
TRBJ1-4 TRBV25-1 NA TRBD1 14 TGTACACAGGGGCGGGAGGGGGACAATGAAAAACTGTTTTTT CTQGREGDNEKLFF
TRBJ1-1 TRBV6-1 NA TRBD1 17 TGTGCCAGCAGTGAGCGCCGGACAGGGTTTTTGGTCACTGAAGCTTTCTTT CASSERRTGFLVTEAFF
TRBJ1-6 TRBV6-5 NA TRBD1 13 TGTGCCAGCCAGGACAGGGGAGCAACACCCCTCCACTTT CASQDRGATPLHF
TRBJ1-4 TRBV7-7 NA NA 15 TGTGCCAGCAGCCTGAACCCTGGAGGGGGTGAAAAACTGTTTTTT CASSLNPGGGEKLFF
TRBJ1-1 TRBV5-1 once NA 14 TGCGCCAGCAGCTCCCTTCCTGATGACACTGAAGCTTTCTTT CASSSLPDDTEAFF
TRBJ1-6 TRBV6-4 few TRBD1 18 TGTGCCAGCAGGTGTGAAGGGGGGACAGGTGTCGGAAATTCACCCCTCCACTTT CASRCEGGTGVGNSPLHF
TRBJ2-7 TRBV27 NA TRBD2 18 TGTGCCAGCAGTTTAGGGCCCCCGCAGGCTAGCGGAAAGTACGAGCAGTACTTC CASSLGPPQASGKYEQYF
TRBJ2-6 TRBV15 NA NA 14 TGTGCCACCAGCTTGGCCTCTGGGGCCAACGTCCTGACTTTC CATSLASGANVLTF
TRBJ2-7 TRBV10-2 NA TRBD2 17 TGCGCCAGCAGTGTGGACAGGGGAACTAGCGGGAGCTACGAGCAGTACTTC CASSVDRGTSGSYEQYF
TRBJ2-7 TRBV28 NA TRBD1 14 TGTGCCAGCAGGTTGACAGGGTACCCCTACGAGCAGTACTTC CASRLTGYPYEQYF
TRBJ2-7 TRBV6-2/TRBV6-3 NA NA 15 TGTGCCAGCAGACCTGGGACTCCTCGCCCCTACGAGCAGTACTTC CASRPGTPRPYEQYF
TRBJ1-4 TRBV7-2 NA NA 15 TGTGCCAGCAGCTTAGGGCGGATGATTAATGAAAAACTGTTTTTT CASSLGRMINEKLFF
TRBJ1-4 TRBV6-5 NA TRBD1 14 TGTGCCAGCAGCCGGGACAGCCTGTTTGAAAAACTGTTTTTT CASSRDSLFEKLFF
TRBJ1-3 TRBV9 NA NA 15 TGTGCCAGCAGCGCCCCCGGGATCGGTGGAAACACCATATATTTT CASSAPGIGGNTIYF
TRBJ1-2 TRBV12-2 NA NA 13 TGTGCAAGTCGCTTTGAGGGCGACTATGGCTACACCTTC CASRFEGDYGYTF
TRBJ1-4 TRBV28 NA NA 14 TGTGCCAGCCGGCGTCTTGCAACTAATGAAAAACTGTTTTTT CASRRLATNEKLFF
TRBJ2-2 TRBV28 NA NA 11 TGTGCCAGCAGTTTATCCGGGGAGCTGTTTTTT CASSLSGELFF
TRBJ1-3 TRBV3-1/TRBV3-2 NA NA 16 TGTGCCAGCAGCCAAGGTGGGGGGATCCCTGGAAACACCATATATTTT CASSQGGGIPGNTIYF
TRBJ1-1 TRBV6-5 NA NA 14 TGTGCCAGCAGTTACGGGAGCACGCGGACTGAAGCTTTCTTT CASSYGSTRTEAFF
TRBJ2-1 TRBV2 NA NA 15 TGTGCCAGCAGTACCAGGCTGAGCTCCTACAATGAGCAGTTCTTC CASSTRLSSYNEQFF
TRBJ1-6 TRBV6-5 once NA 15 TGTGCCAGCACCCAAACCTCAGTTCATAATTCACCCCTCCACTTT CASTQTSVHNSPLHF
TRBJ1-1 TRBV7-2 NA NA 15 TGTGCCAGCAGCTTAGGGGTCAGAAGCTTCACTGAAGCTTTCTTT CASSLGVRSFTEAFF
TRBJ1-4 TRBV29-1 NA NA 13 TGCAGCGTCAGCCCGGCAACTAATGAAAAACTGTTTTTT CSVSPATNEKLFF
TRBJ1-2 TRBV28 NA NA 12 TGTGCCAGCAGCGAAGGATTCTATGGCTACACCTTC CASSEGFYGYTF
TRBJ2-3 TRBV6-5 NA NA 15 TGTGCCAGCAGTTACTCCCGGCAAGGAGGACGCACGCAGTATTTT CASSYSRQGGRTQYF
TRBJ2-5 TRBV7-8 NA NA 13 TGTGCCAGCAGCCTGGGACTCGTGGAGACCCAGTACTTC CASSLGLVETQYF
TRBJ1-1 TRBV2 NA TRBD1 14 TGTGCCAGCAACAGGGGACAGTCTTACACTGAAGCTTTCTTT CASNRGQSYTEAFF
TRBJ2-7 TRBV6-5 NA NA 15 TGTGCCAGCAGCCCGGACTGGATCACCTCCTACGAGCAGTACTTC CASSPDWITSYEQYF
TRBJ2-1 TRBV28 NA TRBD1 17 TGTGCCAGCAGTCAAACAGGGGGCAGGCGGGGAAACAATGAGCAGTTCTTC CASSQTGGRRGNNEQFF
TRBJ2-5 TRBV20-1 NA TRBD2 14 TGCAGTGCTAGTGAGTTCGGGAGGGTCGAGACCCAGTACTTC CSASEFGRVETQYF
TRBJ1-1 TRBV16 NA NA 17 TGTGCCAGCAGCCCTCCCCCTGGGGAGGGCTTGAACACTGAAGCTTTCTTT CASSPPPGEGLNTEAFF
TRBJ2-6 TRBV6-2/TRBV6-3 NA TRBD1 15 TGTGCCAGCAGTTGGGACAGCTCTGGGGCCAACGTCCTGACTTTC CASSWDSSGANVLTF
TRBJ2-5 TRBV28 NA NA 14 TGTGCCAGCAGTTCCGGGGAGCCCGTGAAGACCCAGTACTTC CASSSGEPVKTQYF
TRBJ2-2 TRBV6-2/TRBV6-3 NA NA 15 TGTGCCAGCAGTTGGCAAACAGGAGCCACCGGGGAGCTGTTTTTT CASSWQTGATGELFF
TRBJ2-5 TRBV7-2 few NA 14 TGTGCCAGCAGTTCCTCTCTGGGCCAAGAGACCCAGTACTTC CASSSSLGQETQYF
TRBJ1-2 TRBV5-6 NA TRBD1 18 TGTGCCAGCAGCGCCTCGAGCAGGACAGGGCGGGTAGTCTATGGCTACACCTTC CASSASSRTGRVVYGYTF
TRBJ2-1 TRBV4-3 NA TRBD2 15 TGCGCCAGCAGCCTTACTAGCGGGACGTACAATGAGCAGTTCTTC CASSLTSGTYNEQFF
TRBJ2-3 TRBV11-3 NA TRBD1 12 TGTGCCAGCAGCTTAGCAGGGACAGGGGCCTTTTTT CASSLAGTGAFF
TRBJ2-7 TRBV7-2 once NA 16 TGTGCCAGCAGCTTAGGTGCAGGCCTAATCTCCTACGAGCAGTACTTC CASSLGAGLISYEQYF
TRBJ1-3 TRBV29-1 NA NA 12 TGCAGCGTTGAACAGGGCGGAAACACCATATATTTT CSVEQGGNTIYF
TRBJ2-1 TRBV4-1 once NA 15 TGCGCCAGCAGCCAAGGCCAGAGGCCCTACAATGAGCAGTTCTTC CASSQGQRPYNEQFF